These 11 T cell receptor beta chains were all obtained from the same sample, sequenced in a study of control samples from healthy donors and cancer patients. Profiling relied on immunoSEQ multiplex PCR, and the TCRdb table lists in-frame clones only, not all of them. The table shows about 150,000 clones, with 80% to 90% occurring only once. Specimen: blood. These receptors were obtained from a man between 18 and 35 years old in good health.

The chain uses TRBV7-3 and TRBJ2-1; 7 bases line up with TRBD1. The CDR3 is made up of 16 amino acids. V lost 2 bases and J lost 4; bases outside the gene matches: 8. Germline V gene lookup returns CDR1 SGHTA and CDR2 FQGTGA. CDR3 region: CASSLSTGMEYNEQFF. DNA of the CDR3: TGTGCCAGCAGCTTATCGACAGGGATGGAATACAATGAGCAGTTCTTC.

The genes are TRBV7-3 and TRBJ1-2; D may be TRBD1 (6 bases). Trimming cost V 3 bases and J 6 bases, with 11 bases left between them. CDR3 size: 13 residues. The germline V gene encodes CDR1 SGHTA and CDR2 FQGTGA. CDR3 protein: CASSLNAGDGYTF. In DNA form, the CDR3 reads TGTGCCAGCAGCTTGAATGCAGGGGATGGCTACACCTTC.

This clone was counted only a few times. The chain is built from TRBV4-2 and TRBJ2-1; 8 bases are shared with TRBD1. V was clipped by 1 base and J by 0 bases; unmatched bases: 8. The CDR3 covers 18 residues. Germline V lookup: CDR1 LGHNA, CDR2 YNFKEQ. This chain's CDR3 is CASSQGPTGVGSYNEQFF. Here the CDR3 DNA reads TGTGCCAGCAGCCAAGGCCCGACAGGGGTTGGCTCCTACAATGAGCAGTTCTTC.

V usage is TRBV9 and J usage is TRBJ2-3; 12 bases fit TRBD2. This CDR3 is 15 amino acids long. The junction had 4 bases not matched to a gene; V was cut back by 3 bases and J by 5 bases. Germline CDR1 is SGDLS and CDR2 is YYNGEE. The CDR3 protein is CASSASGGALDTQYF. In DNA, the CDR3 is TGTGCCAGCAGCGCTAGCGGGGGGGCATTAGATACGCAGTATTTT.

The V gene is TRBV28, the J gene TRBJ2-3, with 8 bases identical to TRBD2. The CDR3 extends over 13 amino acids. The trim removed 5 bases at V and 4 bases at J, leaving 2 bases unmatched. Germline CDR1 MDHEN, CDR2 SYDVKM. CDR3 region: CASSLSGADTQYF. CDR3 nucleotides: TGTGCCAGCAGTCTTAGCGGGGCAGATACGCAGTATTTT.

The chain carries TRBV19 and TRBJ2-2, with TRBD2 matching 7 bases. Germline assignment: CDR1 LNHDA and CDR2 SQIVND (reference sequence). The CDR3 extends over 14 amino acids. J gave up 5 bases and V 3 bases, and 3 bases lay outside the gene matches. This CDR3 reads CASSIIGGTGELFF. Written as DNA, the CDR3 is TGTGCCAGTAGTATTATCGGGGGGACCGGGGAGCTGTTTTTT.

V is TRBV6-1 and J is TRBJ1-5, with a weak D call TRBD1 (5 bases). The germline gives CDR1 MNHNS, CDR2 SASEGT. Trimming removed 3 bases at V and 9 bases at J, with 18 bases between. The CDR3 is 15 residues long. The CDR3 bases are TGTGCCAGCAGTGACCTACCAGGCCTTGGGGGGCCCCAGCATTTT. Translated: CASSDLPGLGGPQHF.

This clone appeared a few times. CDR3 protein: CASSLEAGGVARHEQYF. The CDR3 bases are TGTGCCAGCAGCTTGGAAGCAGGGGGGGTGGCGAGGCACGAGCAGTACTTC. V is TRBV5-5 and J is TRBJ2-7, with D possibly called TRBD1 or TRBD2 (7 bases each). Germline values: CDR1 SGHKS, CDR2 YYEKEE (reference sequence). This CDR3 is 17 amino acids long. Trimming pared 0 bases from V and 5 bases from J, leaving 21 bases between.

This chain uses TRBV7-9 with TRBJ2-6; 10 bases match TRBD1. V gave up 10 bases and J gave up 1 base; unmatched junction bases: 7. This CDR3 comprises 16 residues. Germline CDR1 reads SEHNR; CDR2 reads FQNEAQ (reference sequence). CDR3 amino acids: CATRQGALSGANVLTF. CDR3 nucleotide sequence: TGTGCCACCAGACAGGGGGCTTTGTCTGGGGCCAACGTCCTGACTTTC.

This chain uses TRBV11-2 with TRBJ2-4, with 7 bases lining up with TRBD1. The CDR3 runs to 14 residues. In germline, CDR1 is SGHAT, CDR2 FQNNGV. V gave up 1 base and J gave up 5 bases; unmatched junction bases: 2. CDR3 DNA: TGTGCCAGCAGCTTAGTGCAGGGGGAAAACATTCAGTACTTC. Protein: CASSLVQGENIQYF.

The genes are TRBV7-9 and TRBJ1-3, with D maybe TRBD1 (5 bases). Germline V CDR1 and CDR2: SEHNR, FQNEAQ (reference sequence). V gave up 8 bases and J gave up 0 bases, with 11 bases separating them. CDR3 length: 14 amino acids. CDR3 region: CASRFQGSGNTIYF. The CDR3 nucleotides are TGTGCCAGCCGGTTTCAGGGCTCTGGAAACACCATATATTTT.